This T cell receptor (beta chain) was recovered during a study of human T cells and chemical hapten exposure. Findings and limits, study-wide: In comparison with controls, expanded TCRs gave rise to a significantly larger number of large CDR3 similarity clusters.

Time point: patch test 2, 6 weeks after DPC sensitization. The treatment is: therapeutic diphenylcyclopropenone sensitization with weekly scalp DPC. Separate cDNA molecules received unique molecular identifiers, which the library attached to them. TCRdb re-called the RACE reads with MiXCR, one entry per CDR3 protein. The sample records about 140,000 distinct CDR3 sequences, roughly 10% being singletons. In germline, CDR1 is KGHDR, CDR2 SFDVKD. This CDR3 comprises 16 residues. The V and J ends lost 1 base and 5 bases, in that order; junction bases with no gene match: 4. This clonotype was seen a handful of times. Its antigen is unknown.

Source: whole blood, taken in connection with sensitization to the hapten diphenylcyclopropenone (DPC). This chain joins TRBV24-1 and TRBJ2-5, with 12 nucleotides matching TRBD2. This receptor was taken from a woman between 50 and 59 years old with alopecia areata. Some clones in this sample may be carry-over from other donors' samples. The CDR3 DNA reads TGTGCCACCAGTGATTTCCGACTAGCGGGAGTCGAGACCCAGTACTTC. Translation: CATSDFRLAGVETQYF.